This passage covers 18 T cell receptor beta chains from one sample sequenced in a study of regulatory T cells in long-lasting Graves disease. For TCR beta, libraries came from iRepertoire HTBI primers and Arm-PCR of CDR3 regions. Each CDR3 protein is one row after TCRdb ran MiXCR on the multiplex PCR reads. Of 410,000 or so distinct CDR3 sequences in the sample, 14% to 15% were seen once. Time point noted: newly diagnosed GD, antithyroid drugs for less than 3 months. The authors made the TCR library using RNA they extracted from PBMCs. These sequences were also reported in another study, on T cells in Graves' hyperthyroidism and ophthalmopathy.

The material sequenced was peripheral blood mononuclear cells (PBMCs), taken at new diagnosis, from a patient treated with antithyroid drugs. These receptors were obtained from a woman aged 25 to 39 with Graves disease.

This clonotype was counted many times. V and J are TRBV5-6 and TRBJ2-7; TRBD2 aligns across 7 bases. CDR1 and CDR2 (germline): SGHDT, YYEEEE. This CDR3 is 15 amino acids long. The trim removed 0 bases at V and 5 bases at J, leaving 8 bases unmatched. CDR3 sequence: CASSLALAVYNEQYF. The CDR3 region has the DNA TGTGCCAGCAGCTTGGCCCTAGCGGTCTATAACGAGCAGTACTTC. The whole variable domain, remainder taken from reference TRBV5-6 and TRBJ2-7, is DAGVTQSPTHLIKTRGQQVTLRCSPKSGHDTVSWYQQALGQGPQFIFQYYEEEERQRGNFPDRFSGHQFPNYSSELNVNALLLGDSALYLCASSLALAVYNEQYFGPGTRLTVT.

This clonotype was seen many times. This chain joins TRBV12-3 or TRBV12-4 and TRBJ2-5; TRBD1 matches at 7 bases. This CDR3 is 17 amino acids long. V lost 3 bases and J lost 2; bases outside the gene matches: 12. The CDR3 DNA sequence: TGTGCCAGCAGTTTTGGTGCCCCCAGGGGGTGGCAAGAGACCCAGTACTTC. Translated, it gives CASSFGAPRGWQETQYF.

This CDR3 is CASSSGRAYEKLFF. The DNA for the CDR3 is TGTGCCAGCAGTTCAGGGCGGGCATATGAAAAACTGTTTTTT. V usage is TRBV6-5 and J usage is TRBJ1-4; weak D call: TRBD1 (5 bases). Trimming left V 4 bases short and J 6 bases short, with 12 bases between. The germline V gene has CDR1 MNHEY and CDR2 SVGAGI. CDR3 length: 14 residues.

In this sample, this clonotype turned up a few times. V is TRBV5-1 and J is TRBJ1-1, with a tentative D call TRBD1 (6 bases). Germline V gene sequence: CDR1 SGHRS, CDR2 YFSETQ. The CDR3 extends over 15 amino acids. Trimming cost V 4 bases and J 2 bases, with 15 bases left between them. The CDR3 nucleotides are TGCGCCAGCAGCCCAAGGGGGACTACAAACACTGAAGCTTTCTTT. It codes for CASSPRGTTNTEAFF.

This clonotype was found many times. The rearrangement joins TRBV7-3 to TRBJ2-2, with D unclear. This CDR3 has 16 residues. CDR1 and CDR2 from the germline V gene are SGHTA and FQGTGA. Between the trimmed V and J ends, which lost 5 bases and 3 bases, there was a span of 16 bases. CDR3 residues: CASSLEWYQDTGELFF. DNA of the CDR3: TGTGCCAGCAGCCTTGAGTGGTACCAGGACACCGGGGAGCTGTTTTTT. The full variable domain, in which reference TRBV7-3 and TRBJ2-2 provide the parts outside the CDR3, is GAGVSQTPSNKVTEKGKYVELRCDPISGHTALYWYRQSLGQGPEFLIYFQGTGAADDSGLPNDRFFAVRPEGSVSTLKIQRTERGDSAVYLCASSLEWYQDTGELFFGEGSRLTVL.

This clonotype has only a few counts. This chain joins TRBV5-1 and TRBJ2-1; D gene unclear. Germline CDR1 is SGHRS and CDR2 is YFSETQ. The V and J ends lost 2 bases and 6 bases respectively, with 9 bases between them. The CDR3 totals 13 residues. The CDR3 protein is CASSFDGINEQFF. In DNA, the CDR3 is TGCGCCAGCAGCTTCGATGGAATCAATGAGCAGTTCTTC.

This clonotype has a count of ten or more. This chain connects TRBV30 to TRBJ1-1; tentative D call: TRBD1 (5 bases). Per germline, CDR1 GTSNPN and CDR2 SVGIG (reference sequence). This CDR3 comprises 16 residues. V lost 5 bases and J 0 bases, leaving 19 bases between the germline ends. CDR3 bases: TGTGCCTGGGACCATGGACACCGTGGAGTGAACACTGAAGCTTTCTTT. Encoded protein: CAWDHGHRGVNTEAFF.

This clonotype was detected a few times. This CDR3 reads CASSEALRLSYNEQFF. Written as DNA, the CDR3 is TGTGCCAGCAGTGAAGCGCTTCGACTTTCTTACAATGAGCAGTTCTTC. The rearrangement links TRBV2 to TRBJ2-1, with D unclear. The CDR3 spans 16 residues. CDR1 and CDR2 (germline): SNHLY, FYNNEI. V gave up 0 bases and J gave up 4 bases, with 13 bases separating them.

This clonotype was seen ten or more times. The CDR3 coding sequence is TGCGCCAGCAGCTTGGACCCCAATCAGCCCCAGCATTTT. Translating it yields CASSLDPNQPQHF. The gene calls are TRBV5-1 and TRBJ1-5; D gene uncertain. The germline CDR1 and CDR2 sequences are SGHRS and YFSETQ. Trimming removed 0 bases from V and 3 bases from J, with 4 bases in between. The length of the CDR3 is 13 residues.

The chain couples TRBV10-3 to TRBJ2-3; D gene ambiguous. V was trimmed by 4 bases and J by 1 base, leaving 12 bases between them. CDR3 length: 15 residues. The germline CDR1 and CDR2 sequences are ENHRY and SYGVKD. CDR3 loop: CAISGPTDRTDTQYF. In nucleotides, the CDR3 is TGTGCCATCAGTGGGCCGACGGACCGCACAGATACGCAGTATTTT.

The CDR3 bases are TGTGCCACCAGCAGGACAGGAATTCCCTACGAGCAGTACTTC. The encoded protein is CATSRTGIPYEQYF. The rearrangement uses TRBV15 and TRBJ2-7; D perhaps matches TRBD1 (6 bases). Trimming removed 3 bases from V and 2 bases from J, with 11 bases in between. The CDR3 runs 14 residues. CDR1 is LNHNV, CDR2 YYDKDF, per germline (reference sequence).

In the case of this clonotype: A much larger clone is a single base away; this may be a read error. V gene TRBV27 combines with J gene TRBJ2-1; 7 bases are shared with TRBD2. The DNA matches TRBJ2-7 better at its end, which makes the J call doubtful. There are 14 residues in the CDR3. Germline V CDR1 and CDR2: MNHEY, SMNVEV (reference sequence). Here the CDR3 reads CASFSSGIYNEQYF. The DNA of the CDR3 is TGTGCCAGCTTCTCGAGCGGGATCTACAATGAGCAGTACTTC.

Many counts were recorded for this clonotype. CDR3 nucleotide sequence: TGTGCCATCAGTGATGACCGGAGCTCCTACGAGCAGTACTTC. This encodes CAISDDRSSYEQYF. The V and J genes are TRBV10-3 and TRBJ2-7; no definite D call. V lost 3 bases and J 0 bases, leaving 9 bases between the germline ends. Germline assignment: CDR1 ENHRY and CDR2 SYGVKD. CDR3 length: 14 residues.

This clonotype came up many times. This rearrangement joins TRBV28 to TRBJ2-3; D perhaps matches TRBD2 (6 bases). This CDR3 is built from 13 residues. V lost 5 bases and J 5 bases, leaving 11 bases between the germline ends. Germline assignment: CDR1 MDHEN and CDR2 SYDVKM. CDR3 sequence: CASSPRDLDTQYF. In DNA, the CDR3 is TGTGCCAGCAGTCCCCGGGACTTAGATACGCAGTATTTT.

This clonotype appeared a few times. Being one base from a much bigger clone, this may be a read error. J is TRBJ2-1 and V is TRBV11-3, with 10 bases that match TRBD2. Germline CDR1 reads SGHNT; CDR2 reads YENEEA. This CDR3 region has 15 residues. The CDR3: CASSLSLAGVNERFF. The CDR3 DNA is TGTGCCAGCAGCTTATCGCTAGCGGGAGTCAATGAGCGGTTCTTC.

Of note for this clonotype: This may be a read error: a much more frequent sequence differs by one nucleotide. V usage is TRBV11-1 and J usage is TRBJ2-5, with 11 bases lining up with TRBD2. The CDR3 covers 17 residues. Trimming cost V 6 bases and J 5 bases; bases outside gene matches: 14. Looked up from germline, CDR1 is SGHAT and CDR2 is FQDESV (reference sequence). CDR3 protein: CASRRTSGFFPGETQYF. CDR3 nucleotides: TGTGCCAGCAGAAGGACTAGCGGGTTCTTCCCCGGGGAGACCCAGTACTTC.

This clonotype turned up a few times. The CDR3, as DNA: TGCGCCAGCAGCCAAGTCCCCCTAGCGGGGGGGAGGCAGTTCTTC. Translating gives CASSQVPLAGGRQFF. The chain recombines TRBV4-1 with TRBJ2-1; 12 nucleotides match TRBD2. V shed 1 base and J 12 bases; nucleotides not matched to a gene: 7. Germline V gene lookup returns CDR1 MGHRA and CDR2 YSYEKL. The CDR3 consists of 15 residues.

In regard to this clonotype: The junction differs from germline at one of its ends, possibly a read error. V is TRBV2 and J is TRBJ2-4; 8 bases agree with TRBD2. Per the germline V gene, CDR1 is SNHLY and CDR2 is FYNNEI. The CDR3 is 22 amino acids. CDR3 bases: TGTACCAGCAGTGAAGCGCTTCTGAGCGGGAGTCGTGGTGTGGACGCCAAAAACATTCAGTACTTC. Its protein product is CTSSEALLSGSRGVDAKNIQYF. Based on the CDR3 plus reference TRBV2 and TRBJ2-4, the full variable domain is EPEVTQTPSHQVTQMGQEVILRCVPISNHLYFYWYRQILGQKVEFLVSFYNNEISEKSEIFDDQFSVERPDGSNFTLKIRSTKLEDSAMYFCTSSEALLSGSRGVDAKNIQYFGAGTRLSVL.